Following are 29 T cell receptor beta chains from one sample sequenced in a study of control samples from healthy donors and cancer patients. TCRdb's copy holds only in-frame clones and misses some; the assay was immunoSEQ multiplex PCR. The sample lists around 130,000 clones; about nine tenths were seen once. The specimen was blood. All receptors come from a man younger than 35 in good health.

CDR3 DNA sequence: TGCAGCGTTGAAGAAGGTCGGGGGGCCGTTGAAGCTTTCTTT. It encodes CSVEEGRGAVEAFF. The chain couples TRBV29-1 to TRBJ1-1, with a tentative D call TRBD1 (6 bases). Germline V gene sequence: CDR1 SQVTM, CDR2 ANQGSEA. V gave up 0 bases and J gave up 7 bases, with 15 bases separating them. CDR3 length equals 14 residues.

The chain carries TRBV4-1 and TRBJ2-7; D might be TRBD1 or TRBD2, each matching 5 bases. The CDR3 contains 16 residues. V was pared by 6 bases and J by 2 bases, with 20 bases between. Germline loops: CDR1 MGHRA, CDR2 YSYEKL. CDR3 protein: CASSSETGQVAYEQYF. The CDR3 region has the DNA TGCGCCAGCAGTTCTGAGACGGGGCAAGTCGCCTACGAGCAGTACTTC.

In its sample, this clone was seen once. The V gene is TRBV3-1 (or the pseudogene TRBV3-2), the J gene TRBJ2-1; D uncertain. The CDR3 contains 11 residues. CDR1 and CDR2 (germline): LGHDT, YNNKEL (reference sequence). The V end was cut by 2 bases, the J end by 13 bases, with 9 bases between. CDR3 bases: TGTGCCAGCAGCCAAACAACTCAACAGTTCTTC. Translation: CASSQTTQQFF.

The chain is built from TRBV6-1 and TRBJ1-2; 8 bases align to TRBD1. The V and J ends lost 1 base and 4 bases, in that order; junction bases with no gene match: 8. The CDR3 spans 16 residues. Looked up from germline, CDR1 is MNHNS and CDR2 is SASEGT. As DNA, the CDR3 is TGTGCCAGCAGTGAAGGAAGGGACAGGAGGGGCTATGGCTACACCTTC. The encoded protein is CASSEGRDRRGYGYTF.

This clone was picked up a small number of times. This chain joins TRBV4-1 and TRBJ2-1, with a weak D call TRBD2 (5 bases). V lost 6 bases and J lost 6, with 12 bases in between. Germline V gene data show CDR1 as MGHRA and CDR2 as YSYEKL. The CDR3 totals 13 residues. This CDR3 reads CASRGLAPNEQFF. In DNA, the CDR3 is TGCGCCAGCAGAGGGCTAGCCCCCAATGAGCAGTTCTTC.

The chain links TRBV28 to TRBJ1-3; D may be TRBD1 (5 bases). Germline assignment: CDR1 MDHEN and CDR2 SYDVKM. Trimming pared 7 bases from V and 0 bases from J, leaving 13 bases between. The CDR3 has 15 residues. CDR3 protein: CASTMGGISGNTIYF. CDR3 coding DNA: TGTGCCAGCACCATGGGGGGTATCTCTGGAAACACCATATATTTT.

This sequence joins TRBV29-1 and TRBJ1-3, with a weak D call TRBD1 (6 bases). CDR1 and CDR2 from the germline V gene are SQVTM and ANQGSEA. CDR3 length: 14 amino acids. V lost 7 bases and J lost 2, with 15 bases in between. The CDR3 loop is CSASKGGPGNTIYF. In nucleotides, the CDR3 is TGCAGCGCATCAAAGGGGGGTCCTGGAAACACCATATATTTT.

CDR3 coding DNA: TGTGCCAGCAGTGTGGGTAGGAACCTTGAAGCTTTCTTT. It translates to CASSVGRNLEAFF. The chain couples TRBV2 to TRBJ1-1; D ambiguous. V lost 4 bases and J lost 7, with 13 bases in between. Germline assignment: CDR1 SNHLY and CDR2 FYNNEI. The CDR3 loop spans 13 amino acids.

The chain recombines TRBV6-5 with TRBJ2-7, with a possible D match to TRBD1 (5 bases). Germline loops: CDR1 MNHEY, CDR2 SVGAGI. There are 13 residues in the CDR3. Deletions cut 8 bases from V and 6 bases from J, with 17 bases between. CDR3 DNA sequence: TGTGCCAGCGAGTCAGGGCAGTCTGGCGAGCAGTACTTC. This encodes CASESGQSGEQYF.

This clone has only a few counts. The chain joins TRBV5-6 to TRBJ2-7; D could derive from TRBD1 or TRBD2 (5 bases each). V shed 0 bases and J shed 2 bases, with 6 bases lying between them. Germline loops: CDR1 SGHDT, CDR2 YYEEEE. CDR3 length equals 13 residues. CDR3 nucleotides: TGTGCCAGCAGCTTGGGGGGGACCTACGAGCAGTACTTC. It translates to CASSLGGTYEQYF.

The V and J genes are TRBV5-1 and TRBJ2-1, with D possibly called TRBD1 or TRBD2 (7 bases each). Germline V gene data show CDR1 as SGHRS and CDR2 as YFSETQ. V was clipped by 4 bases and J by 0 bases, with 17 bases between them. The CDR3 covers 17 residues. The CDR3 is CASSPRGGQTSYNEQFF. The CDR3 DNA sequence: TGCGCCAGCAGCCCCAGGGGGGGGCAAACCTCCTACAATGAGCAGTTCTTC. The whole variable domain, filled in from reference TRBV5-1 and TRBJ2-1, reads KAGVTQTPRYLIKTRGQQVTLSCSPISGHRSVSWYQQTPGQGLQFLFEYFSETQRNKGNFPGRFSGRQFSNSRSEMNVSTLELGDSALYLCASSPRGGQTSYNEQFFGPGTRLTVL.

The CDR3 sequence is CASSVKSGQGSNEQYF. For the CDR3, the DNA is TGTGCCAGCAGCGTAAAAAGCGGTCAGGGGAGCAACGAGCAGTACTTC. This chain uses TRBV7-8 with TRBJ2-7; perhaps TRBD1 as D (6 bases). The CDR3 runs 16 residues. Trimming removed 5 bases at V and 5 bases at J, with 22 bases between. Germline V gene lookup returns CDR1 SGHVS and CDR2 FQNEAQ.

This chain links TRBV5-1 with TRBJ1-4; TRBD1 is a possible D gene (5 bases). The germline V and J ends were trimmed by 0 bases and 2 bases, with 11 bases remaining between them. The CDR3 sequence is 16 residues long. Germline V CDR1 and CDR2: SGHRS, YFSETQ. The CDR3 DNA sequence: TGCGCCAGCAGCTTGGCCTGGGCAGGGACTAATGAAAAACTGTTTTTT. Amino acid sequence: CASSLAWAGTNEKLFF. Drawing the rest from reference TRBV5-1 and TRBJ1-4, the complete variable domain is KAGVTQTPRYLIKTRGQQVTLSCSPISGHRSVSWYQQTPGQGLQFLFEYFSETQRNKGNFPGRFSGRQFSNSRSEMNVSTLELGDSALYLCASSLAWAGTNEKLFFGSGTQLSVL.

The chain joins TRBV19 to TRBJ1-6; 7 bases align to TRBD1. Trimming took 8 bases from V and 8 from J; bases not matched to a gene: 6. Per the germline V gene, CDR1 is LNHDA and CDR2 is SQIVND (reference sequence). This CDR3 has 13 residues. The CDR3 loop is CASRDRVDSPLHF. DNA for the CDR3: TGTGCCAGTCGTGACAGGGTTGATTCACCCCTCCACTTT.

This chain links TRBV10-3 with TRBJ1-1; no clear D. This CDR3 is 19 amino acids long. V was cut by 0 bases and J by 0 bases, with 20 bases left in between. Germline V CDR1 and CDR2: ENHRY, SYGVKD. The CDR3 here is CAISESYAGLRPMNTEAFF. CDR3 DNA sequence: TGTGCCATCAGTGAGTCATATGCCGGCCTGCGACCTATGAACACTGAAGCTTTCTTT.

This chain connects TRBV28 to TRBJ1-5; TRBD1 matches 7 bases. V was pared by 5 bases and J by 2 bases, with 3 bases of the junction left unmatched. This CDR3 spans 14 amino acids. Germline CDR1 MDHEN, CDR2 SYDVKM. CDR3 nucleotides: TGTGCCAGCAGTCTAGGGACAGGCAATCAGCCCCAGCATTTT. The encoded protein is CASSLGTGNQPQHF. The full variable domain, with the rest looked up from reference TRBV28 and TRBJ1-5, is DVKVTQSSRYLVKRTGEKVFLECVQDMDHENMFWYRQDPGLGLRLIYFSYDVKMKEKGDIPEGYSVSREKKERFSLILESASTNQTSMYLCASSLGTGNQPQHFGDGTRLSIL.

The gene calls are TRBV5-6 and TRBJ1-5; D possibly corresponds to TRBD1 (5 bases). Germline CDR1 SGHDT, CDR2 YYEEEE. CDR3 length: 14 amino acids. Trimming took off 2 bases at V and 3 bases at J, with 9 bases between the two ends. CDR3 amino acids: CASSFFRDNQPQHF. In DNA form, the CDR3 reads TGTGCCAGCAGCTTCTTCAGGGACAATCAGCCCCAGCATTTT.

The genes are TRBV28 and TRBJ1-2, with D possibly TRBD1 on 6 matching bases. V lost 4 bases and J 1 base, leaving 13 bases between the germline ends. Germline loops: CDR1 MDHEN, CDR2 SYDVKM. The CDR3 runs 15 residues. The CDR3 bases are TGTGCCAGCAGTTATGGACAGTCCTATAACTATGGCTACACCTTC. It specifies CASSYGQSYNYGYTF.

The chain links TRBV5-1 to TRBJ2-3; TRBD2 matches at 8 bases. CDR3 size: 14 residues. After removal of 7 bases from V and 0 bases from J, the junction contained 4 bases not matched to a gene. From germline, CDR1 is SGHRS and CDR2 YFSETQ. The CDR3 DNA reads TGCGCCAGCGCCTCGGGGGGGAGCACAGATACGCAGTATTTT. It codes for CASASGGSTDTQYF.

This chain uses TRBV19 with TRBJ2-1; 11 nucleotides align to TRBD2. Germline CDR1 is LNHDA and CDR2 is SQIVND (reference sequence). There are 16 residues in the CDR3. V trimming: 1 base; J trimming: 7 bases; junction bases outside the gene matches: 6. CDR3 region: CASSIGPSGRRNEQFF. CDR3 coding DNA: TGTGCCAGTAGTATAGGACCTAGCGGGAGGAGGAATGAGCAGTTCTTC.

The chain joins TRBV7-9 to TRBJ2-5, with D unclear. This CDR3 is built from 14 residues. V shed 3 bases and J shed 1 base, with 9 bases lying between them. In germline, CDR1 is SEHNR, CDR2 FQNEAQ (reference sequence). For the CDR3, the DNA is TGTGCCAGCAGCTTTTCAGGCGGCCAAGAGACCCAGTACTTC. The encoded protein is CASSFSGGQETQYF.

V is TRBV24-1 and J is TRBJ1-2; TRBD1 agrees at 9 bases. CDR3 length: 15 residues. Germline lookup yields CDR1 KGHDR and CDR2 SFDVKD. V lost 4 bases to trimming and J lost 2 bases; unmatched junction nucleotides: 4. CDR3 bases: TGTGCCACCAGTGACACGGGACAGGGAAACTATGGCTACACCTTC. The encoded protein is CATSDTGQGNYGYTF.

The chain joins TRBV28 to TRBJ2-7; D call uncertain. Deletions cut 6 bases from V and 2 bases from J, with 14 bases between. In germline, CDR1 is MDHEN, CDR2 SYDVKM. The CDR3 sequence is 14 residues long. CDR3 region: CASRPPTVTYEQYF. The CDR3 DNA reads as TGTGCCAGCAGACCGCCCACAGTGACCTACGAGCAGTACTTC.

V and J are TRBV27 and TRBJ1-4, with a tentative D call TRBD1 (5 bases). Germline V gene lookup returns CDR1 MNHEY and CDR2 SMNVEV (reference sequence). V lost 1 base and J lost 0, with 15 bases in between. This CDR3 is built from 18 residues. CDR3 protein: CASSLYGGSFATNEKLFF. Here the CDR3 DNA reads TGTGCCAGCAGTTTATACGGGGGGAGTTTCGCAACTAATGAAAAACTGTTTTTT.

This clone was recorded at least ten times. The V call is TRBV9, the J call TRBJ2-2; 11 positions match TRBD2. There are 16 residues in the CDR3. The germline CDR1 and CDR2 sequences are SGDLS and YYNGEE. Unmatched junction bases numbered 3, after V lost 4 bases and J lost 1 base. The CDR3 reads CASSPGTSGNTGELFF. The DNA for the CDR3 is TGTGCCAGCAGCCCGGGGACTAGCGGGAACACCGGGGAGCTGTTTTTT.

The chain links TRBV7-3 to TRBJ1-5; D uncertain. Germline-derived CDR1 and CDR2 are SGHTA and FQGTGA. This CDR3 has 14 residues. Trimming took off 6 bases at V and 5 bases at J, with 14 bases between the two ends. The CDR3 here is CASRADGVDQPQHF. CDR3 sequence (DNA): TGTGCCAGCAGAGCAGACGGGGTTGATCAGCCCCAGCATTTT.

This clone turned up a few times. The rearrangement links TRBV18 to TRBJ1-1; possibly TRBD1 for D (5 bases). The V end was cut by 2 bases, the J end by 2 bases, with 9 bases between. Per germline, CDR1 KGHSH and CDR2 LQKENI. The CDR3 spans 14 residues. The CDR3 coding sequence is TGTGCCAGCTCACCAGGGACGGGAAACACTGAAGCTTTCTTT. Translation: CASSPGTGNTEAFF.

This clone was counted a few times. This chain links TRBV29-1 with TRBJ1-3; no clear D. CDR1 is SQVTM, CDR2 ANQGSEA, per germline. There are 13 residues in the CDR3. Trimming pared 7 bases from V and 3 bases from J, leaving 13 bases between. This CDR3 is CSALTVRGNTIYF. As DNA, the CDR3 is TGCAGCGCCCTCACCGTACGTGGAAACACCATATATTTT.

The CDR3 DNA follows: TGTGCCAGCAGCACGACGACAGGGTGGGCTGAAAAACTGTTTTTT. It encodes CASSTTTGWAEKLFF. The chain recombines TRBV11-3 with TRBJ1-4; 7 positions match TRBD1. The trim removed 5 bases at V and 7 bases at J, leaving 10 bases unmatched. The CDR3 spans 15 residues. Per germline, CDR1 SGHNT and CDR2 YENEEA.